Each of the 29 T cell receptor beta chains below was sequenced from the same sample in a study of blood T cells in healthy people across ages. The authors ran a second PCR of roughly 6 to 12 cycles using a sample-barcoded 5' primer and a J-beta primer mix. A single record per CDR3 protein comes from TCRdb applying MiXCR to the 5' RACE reads. Among under 1 million distinct CDR3 sequences, about 42% were seen once, and the ten largest hold roughly 19%. The specimen was blood. The source of these receptors is a man between 60 and 75 years old in good health.

The V gene is TRBV11-2, the J gene TRBJ2-3, with D maybe TRBD1 (6 bases). This CDR3 is 16 amino acids long. V lost 4 bases, J lost 5 bases, and 19 bases lay in between. Germline CDR1 is SGHAT and CDR2 is FQNNGV. The chain's CDR3 is CASSSPAQGPLDTQYF. The CDR3 DNA sequence: TGTGCCAGCAGCTCACCAGCCCAGGGGCCCTTAGATACGCAGTATTTT.

The rearrangement links TRBV7-8 to TRBJ2-5; TRBD1 matches 7 bases. Germline V lookup: CDR1 SGHVS, CDR2 FQNEAQ. Losses at the gene ends were 5 bases for V and 1 base for J; bases not matched to a gene: 4. The CDR3 consists of 14 residues. The CDR3 loop is CASSAQGTQETQYF. The CDR3 nucleotides read TGTGCCAGCAGCGCACAGGGGACCCAAGAGACCCAGTACTTC.

A few counts support this clonotype. The CDR3 DNA reads TGTGCCAGCAGCCTTACAGGGGGCAAACAGACCCAGTACTTC. This translates into CASSLTGGKQTQYF. J is TRBJ2-5 and V is TRBV11-1; 9 bases agree with TRBD1. This CDR3 has 14 residues. Per germline, CDR1 SGHAT and CDR2 FQDESV (reference sequence). The J segment lost 6 bases and the V segment lost 5 bases, leaving 7 bases of the junction unmatched.

V usage is TRBV5-8 and J usage is TRBJ2-1; 7 bases align to TRBD1. V lost 5 bases and J lost 6; bases outside the gene matches: 11. The CDR3 totals 15 residues. Per germline, CDR1 SGHTS and CDR2 YDEGEE. The CDR3 here is CASRRGQVLSNEQFF. As DNA, the CDR3 is TGTGCCAGCAGACGTGGACAGGTTCTCTCCAATGAGCAGTTCTTC.

Remarks on this clonotype: A much larger clone differs from this one at a single base, so this may be a read error. The rearrangement joins TRBV6-2 or TRBV6-3 to TRBJ2-5; the D is unclear. The J call is uncertain, as TRBJ2-7 better fits the DNA end. Germline lookup yields CDR1 MNHEY and CDR2 SVGEGT. This CDR3 has 12 amino acids. CDR3 region: CTSSYSPDEQYF. CDR3 bases: TGTACCAGCAGTTACTCACCCGACGAGCAGTACTTC.

This clonotype was observed a handful of times. The chain carries TRBV29-1 and TRBJ2-5; D possibly corresponds to TRBD2 (6 bases). The CDR3 spans 13 residues. Per germline, CDR1 SQVTM and CDR2 ANQGSEA. The ends were cut back, 7 bases at V and 5 bases at J, with 17 bases in the middle. The CDR3, as DNA: TGCAGCGCCGGCGACCGGGGGACGGAGACCCAGTACTTC. This translates into CSAGDRGTETQYF. The whole variable domain, remainder taken from reference TRBV29-1 and TRBJ2-5, is SAVISQKPSRDICQRGTSLTIQCQVDSQVTMMFWYRQQPGQSLTLIATANQGSEATYESGFVIDKFPISRPNLTFSTLTVSNMSPEDSSIYLCSAGDRGTETQYFGPGTRLLVL.

This chain's CDR3 is CASSLAQGEQYF. Here the CDR3 DNA reads TGTGCCAGCAGCTTAGCGCAGGGCGAGCAGTACTTC. The chain is built from TRBV4-2 and TRBJ2-4; D is tentatively TRBD1 or TRBD2 (5 bases each). Near its end, the DNA agrees better with TRBJ2-7, so the J call may be wrong. CDR3 size: 12 residues. Germline CDR1 reads LGHNA; CDR2 reads YNFKEQ.

J is TRBJ2-3 and V is TRBV9; 9 nucleotides line up with TRBD2. The CDR3 runs 16 residues. The germline CDR1 and CDR2 sequences are SGDLS and YYNGEE. The V and J ends lost 3 bases and 4 bases, in that order; junction bases with no gene match: 9. The CDR3 sequence: CASSEGGGGAADTQYF. The CDR3 DNA follows: TGTGCCAGCAGCGAAGGTGGCGGGGGGGCTGCAGATACGCAGTATTTT. Combining the CDR3 with reference TRBV9 and TRBJ2-3 gives the whole variable domain DSGVTQTPKHLITATGQRVTLRCSPRSGDLSVYWYQQSLDQGLQFLIQYYNGEERAKGNILERFSAQQFPDLHSELNLSSLELGDSALYFCASSEGGGGAADTQYFGPGTRLTVL.

In this sample, this clonotype turned up a few times. J is TRBJ1-2 and V is TRBV3-1; perhaps TRBD1 as D (5 bases). V shed 5 bases and J shed 0 bases, with 13 bases lying between them. This CDR3 contains 15 residues. The V gene's germline CDR1 is LGHDT and CDR2 YNNKEL (reference sequence). The CDR3 region has the DNA TGTGCCAGCAGCGAATCCGGGACTTCTAACTATGGCTACACCTTC. Translating gives CASSESGTSNYGYTF.

In this sample, this clonotype turned up a few times. V usage is TRBV29-1 and J usage is TRBJ1-2; no clear D. This CDR3 is built from 11 residues. Trimming took off 3 bases at V and 4 bases at J, with 6 bases between the two ends. Germline assignment: CDR1 SQVTM and CDR2 ANQGSEA. The CDR3 DNA is TGCAGCGTTGAGTCCAGCTATGGCTACACCTTC. Its protein is CSVESSYGYTF.

The CDR3 here is CASSYSPKESEQFF. In DNA, the CDR3 is TGTGCCAGCAGTTACTCTCCCAAGGAATCTGAGCAGTTCTTC. The chain joins TRBV6-2 or TRBV6-3 to TRBJ2-1, with D unresolved. The germline V and J ends were trimmed by 0 bases and 9 bases, with 12 bases remaining between them. CDR1 and CDR2 from the germline V gene are MNHEY and SVGEGT. The CDR3 totals 14 residues.

J is TRBJ2-7 and V is TRBV6-2 or TRBV6-3, with 10 bases fitting TRBD1. CDR3 length: 14 amino acids. Germline V gives CDR1 MNHEY, CDR2 SVGEGT. J was trimmed by 5 bases and V by 2 bases; bases with no gene match: 3. CDR3 residues: CASSYRGQGNEQYF. The DNA of the CDR3 is TGTGCCAGCAGTTACCGGGGACAGGGGAACGAGCAGTACTTC.

Written as DNA, the CDR3 is TGCGCCAGCAGCTCGGCGCCCCAGCGAAGCTACCGCAGGTATTTT. It encodes CASSSAPQRSYRRYF. The chain employs TRBV5-1 and TRBJ2-3; D gene ambiguous. The germline V gene encodes CDR1 SGHRS and CDR2 YFSETQ. CDR3 size: 15 residues. The V end was cut by 3 bases, the J end by 14 bases, with 25 bases between.

As concerns this clonotype: One end of the junction does not line up with germline, which may come from a read error. The CDR3 sequence: CASSSNPSGSSYNGQFF. The CDR3 nucleotides read TGTGCCAGCAGCTCTAACCCTTCAGGGAGCTCCTACAATGGGCAGTTCTTC. V is TRBV6-1 and J is TRBJ2-1; perhaps D is TRBD1 or TRBD2 (5 bases each). The germline CDR1 and CDR2 sequences are MNHNS and SASEGT. The CDR3 runs 17 residues.

The rearrangement joins TRBV6-2 or TRBV6-3 to TRBJ2-2; D gene uncertain. V lost 5 bases and J lost 5, with 12 bases in between. The germline gives CDR1 MNHEY, CDR2 SVGEGT. The CDR3 is 14 amino acids. CDR3 sequence reads: CASSMVARTGELFF. The CDR3 nucleotides are TGTGCCAGCAGTATGGTGGCAAGAACCGGGGAGCTGTTTTTT.

The CDR3 loop is CSARDMGPSSYNEQFF. CDR3 coding DNA: TGCAGTGCTAGAGATATGGGCCCTAGCTCCTACAATGAGCAGTTCTTC. This sequence joins TRBV20-1 and TRBJ2-1; D gene uncertain. V lost 0 bases and J 0 bases, leaving 12 bases between the germline ends. This CDR3 has 16 amino acids. The germline V gene encodes CDR1 DFQATT and CDR2 SNEGSKA (reference sequence).

This clonotype occurred a few times. The chain couples TRBV9 to TRBJ2-3; 10 nucleotides line up with TRBD2. The CDR3 length is 17 residues. The ends lost 3 bases at V and 4 bases at J; junction bases unmatched: 11. Per germline, CDR1 SGDLS and CDR2 YYNGEE. The CDR3 sequence is CASSGRSSGGWSDTQYF. The CDR3 DNA reads as TGTGCCAGCAGCGGCAGAAGTAGCGGGGGGTGGTCAGATACGCAGTATTTT.

The rearrangement joins TRBV29-1 to TRBJ1-2; 9 positions match TRBD1. Germline CDR1 reads SQVTM; CDR2 reads ANQGSEA. The CDR3 sequence is 16 residues long. Unmatched junction bases numbered 14, after V lost 2 bases and J lost 7 bases. CDR3: CSVESTSGTGRGGYTF. The CDR3 DNA follows: TGCAGCGTTGAATCTACCTCCGGGACAGGGAGAGGTGGCTACACCTTC.

This clonotype was seen a handful of times. The J gene is TRBJ2-5, the V gene TRBV11-2; TRBD2 agrees at 7 bases. The CDR3 is 15 amino acids. Germline CDR1 SGHAT, CDR2 FQNNGV. V lost 5 bases and J lost 5; bases outside the gene matches: 11. The CDR3: CASSPRSPGGETQYF. The DNA of the CDR3 is TGTGCCAGCAGCCCCCGTAGCCCCGGGGGGGAGACCCAGTACTTC.

This chain connects TRBV20-1 to TRBJ2-1, with D perhaps matching TRBD2 (6 bases). V lost 0 bases to trimming and J lost 6 bases, with 12 bases between them. The CDR3 runs 14 residues. Per the germline V gene, CDR1 is DFQATT and CDR2 is SNEGSKA (reference sequence). The CDR3 DNA reads as TGCAGTGCTAGAGAGTCGGCGGGAACCAATGAGCAGTTCTTC. Amino acid sequence: CSARESAGTNEQFF.

In this sample, this clonotype turned up a few times. The rearrangement links TRBV7-9 to TRBJ1-4; D remains unclear. The CDR3 extends over 10 amino acids. Germline CDR1 is SEHNR and CDR2 is FQNEAQ (reference sequence). Trimming stripped 8 bases from V and 3 bases from J, with 1 base between. The CDR3: CASSNEKLFF. The CDR3 DNA reads TGTGCCAGCTCTAATGAAAAACTGTTTTTT.

This rearrangement joins TRBV29-1 to TRBJ2-2, with D perhaps matching TRBD1 or TRBD2 (6 bases each). The CDR3 is 14 amino acids. Per germline, CDR1 SQVTM and CDR2 ANQGSEA. Trimming cost V 4 bases and J 7 bases, with 16 bases left between them. The CDR3: CSVGTGARVGELFF. In nucleotides, the CDR3 is TGCAGCGTTGGCACGGGGGCTCGTGTCGGGGAGCTGTTTTTT.

This clonotype occurred many times. The rearrangement links TRBV20-1 to TRBJ2-5, with 12 bases aligning to TRBD2. The CDR3 is 15 residues long. Germline lookup yields CDR1 DFQATT and CDR2 SNEGSKA (reference sequence). J lost 3 bases, V lost 5 bases, and 7 bases had no gene match. The CDR3 sequence: CSAFPASGGEETQYF. CDR3 DNA sequence: TGCAGTGCTTTCCCCGCTAGCGGGGGGGAAGAGACCCAGTACTTC.

The table lists this clonotype with a count of one. The J gene is TRBJ2-5, the V gene TRBV5-8; D may be TRBD2 (5 bases). This CDR3 contains 15 residues. V gave up 3 bases and J gave up 11 bases, with 23 bases separating them. Germline V lookup: CDR1 SGHTS, CDR2 YDEGEE. CDR3 protein: CASSSASRSYNEQYF. As DNA, the CDR3 is TGTGCCAGCAGCTCTGCTAGCAGGTCCTACAATGAGCAGTACTTC.

The genes are TRBV5-1 and TRBJ1-5, with D possibly being TRBD1 (5 bases). Germline V gene data show CDR1 as SGHRS and CDR2 as YFSETQ. CDR3 length: 15 amino acids. The V end was cut by 5 bases, the J end by 1 base, with 13 bases between. CDR3 region: CASRRQPESNQPQHF. CDR3 nucleotides: TGCGCCAGCAGAAGACAGCCAGAAAGCAATCAGCCCCAGCATTTT.

There are a few counts of this clonotype. The chain uses TRBV29-1 and TRBJ1-2, with D perhaps TRBD1 (6 bases). The CDR3 is 12 amino acids. CDR1 and CDR2 (germline): SQVTM, ANQGSEA. V lost 3 bases, J lost 7 bases, and 12 bases lay in between. The CDR3 coding sequence is TGCAGCGTTGATGGGGGGGCCGGTGGCTACACCTTC. This encodes CSVDGGAGGYTF.

The genes are TRBV7-3 and TRBJ2-3; 7 bases align to TRBD2. CDR1 is SGHTA, CDR2 FQGTGA, per germline. This CDR3 spans 15 amino acids. Germline trimming cut 2 bases from V and 6 bases from J; bases unmatched to any gene: 8. The CDR3 sequence is CASSLGGGYFDTQYF. CDR3 in DNA: TGTGCCAGCAGCTTAGGCGGGGGATATTTTGATACGCAGTATTTT.

This chain links TRBV6-1 with TRBJ2-5, with D perhaps TRBD2 (6 bases). The V gene lost 7 bases and the J gene lost 3 bases, with 18 bases spanning the gap. Germline V gene data show CDR1 as MNHNS and CDR2 as SASEGT. There are 15 residues in the CDR3. The CDR3 sequence is CASKSSGEFKETQYF. In DNA, the CDR3 is TGTGCCAGCAAATCGTCGGGAGAGTTTAAAGAGACCCAGTACTTC.

V and J are TRBV20-1 and TRBJ2-7; 11 bases are shared with TRBD1. CDR3 length: 13 residues. Trimming cost V 6 bases and J 2 bases; bases outside gene matches: 3. Looked up from germline, CDR1 is DFQATT and CDR2 is SNEGSKA (reference sequence). In DNA, the CDR3 is TGCAGTGCAAAGGGACAGGGGGCCTACGAGCAGTACTTC. Translation gives CSAKGQGAYEQYF.